The sequence of this T cell receptor (beta chain) was determined in a study of PD-L1 blockade in urothelial cancer. This clone was observed a few times. The V gene's germline CDR1 is MGHRA and CDR2 YSYEKL. Trimming removed 2 bases at V and 5 bases at J, with 15 bases between. The CDR3 contains 16 residues. The protocol was immunoSEQ multiplex PCR, while the TCRdb copy is restricted to in-frame clones and leaves out a portion. Here the sample spans some 51,000 clones, 88% being singletons. Time point here: peripheral blood 6 weeks after treatment start. The material was PBMCs, obtained around atezolizumab (anti-PD-L1) treatment. This TCR was sampled from a man in his 60s with urothelial cancer. The chain has TRBV4-1 and TRBJ1-4; possibly TRBD1 for D (5 bases). CDR3 loop: CASSQMTARLNEKLFF. The CDR3 DNA is TGCGCCAGCAGCCAAATGACAGCGAGGTTGAATGAAAAACTGTTTTTT.